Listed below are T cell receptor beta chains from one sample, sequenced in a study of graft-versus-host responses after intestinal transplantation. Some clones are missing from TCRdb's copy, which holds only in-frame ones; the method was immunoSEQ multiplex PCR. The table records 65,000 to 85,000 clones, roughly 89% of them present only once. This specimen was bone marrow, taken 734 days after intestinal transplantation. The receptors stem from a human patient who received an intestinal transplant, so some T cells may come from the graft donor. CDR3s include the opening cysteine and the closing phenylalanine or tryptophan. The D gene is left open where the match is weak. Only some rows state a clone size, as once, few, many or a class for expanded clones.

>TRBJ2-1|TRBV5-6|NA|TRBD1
CASSPQTGPYNEQFF
TGTGCCAGCAGCCCTCAGACAGGGCCCTACAATGAGCAGTTCTTC
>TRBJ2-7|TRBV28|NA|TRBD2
CASSTRLAGGVVQYF
TGTGCCAGCAGTACCAGACTAGCGGGGGGAGTAGTGCAGTACTTC
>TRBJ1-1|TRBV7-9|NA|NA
CASSLATDSGAFF
TGTGCCAGCAGCTTAGCGACGGACAGCGGGGCTTTCTTT
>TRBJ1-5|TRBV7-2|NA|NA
CASSFWGGTNQPQHF
TGTGCCAGCAGCTTCTGGGGGGGCACCAATCAGCCCCAGCATTTT
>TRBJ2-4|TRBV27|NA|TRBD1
CASSPLDQTGGASKNIQYF
TGTGCCAGCAGTCCACTAGACCAGACAGGGGGCGCGTCCAAAAACATTCAGTACTTC
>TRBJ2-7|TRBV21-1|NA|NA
CASSNCGFYEQYF
TGTGCCAGCAGCAATTGCGGATTCTACGAGCAGTACTTC
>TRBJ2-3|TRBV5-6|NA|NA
CASSLMSGPRGTQYF
TGTGCCAGCAGCTTGATGTCAGGGCCAAGGGGTACGCAGTATTTT
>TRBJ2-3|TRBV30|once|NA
CAWSVTDTQYF
TGTGCCTGGAGCGTCACAGATACGCAGTATTTT
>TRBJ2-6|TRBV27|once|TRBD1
CASSLRDRGTGANVLTF
TGTGCCAGCAGTTTACGGGACAGGGGTACTGGGGCCAACGTCCTGACTTTC
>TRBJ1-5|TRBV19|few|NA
CATTEELGQPQHF
TGTGCCACAACAGAGGAATTGGGTCAGCCCCAGCATTTT
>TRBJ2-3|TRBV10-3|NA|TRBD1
CAIRRQGAKTDTQYF
TGTGCCATCAGGAGACAGGGGGCCAAAACAGATACGCAGTATTTT
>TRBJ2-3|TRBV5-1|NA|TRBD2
CASSPGLDSDTQYF
TGCGCCAGCAGCCCTGGACTAGATTCAGATACGCAGTATTTT
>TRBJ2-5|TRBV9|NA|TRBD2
CASSGTSGTRPQETQYF
TGTGCCAGCAGCGGGACTAGCGGGACCCGGCCGCAAGAGACCCAGTACTTC
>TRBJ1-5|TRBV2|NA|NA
CASSTTSGILRNQPQHF
TGTGCCAGCAGTACGACTTCAGGGATACTGCGCAATCAGCCCCAGCATTTT
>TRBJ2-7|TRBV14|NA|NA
CASSLIPYEQYF
TGTGCCAGCAGTCTGATCCCCTACGAGCAGTACTTC
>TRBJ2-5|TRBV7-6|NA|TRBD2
CASSKSGGPGETQYF
TGTGCCAGCAGCAAGAGCGGGGGGCCCGGGGAGACCCAGTACTTC
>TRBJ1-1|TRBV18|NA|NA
CASSPRQINTEAFF
TGTGCCAGCTCACCAAGGCAGATCAACACTGAAGCTTTCTTT
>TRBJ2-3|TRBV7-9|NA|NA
CASILGNTDTQYF
TGTGCCAGCATCCTCGGGAACACAGATACGCAGTATTTT
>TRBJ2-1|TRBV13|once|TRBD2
CASSFPTSGSYNEQFF
TGTGCCAGCAGCTTTCCGACTAGCGGCTCCTACAATGAGCAGTTCTTC
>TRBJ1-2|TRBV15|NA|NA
CATSRDLTYSGADGYTF
TGTGCCACCAGCAGAGATCTTACATACTCAGGGGCGGATGGCTACACCTTC